This T cell receptor beta chain emerged from a study of T cell clonotyping in hematopoietic cell transplantation (dated by TCRdb to the early 2020s). Study-level background: A total of about 140 blood samples were gathered in the study from 30 to 35 consecutive transplant recipients along with their related donors. Patient recruitment ran from 2015 to early 2017, and follow-up continued until September 2020 or death.

Broad study findings and their caveats: After transplant, TCR diversity in recipients dropped, and pathologically expanded clonotypes increased progressively from day 30 to day 180. Inverse Simpson Index values from donors and from recipients before transplant predicted broader TCR repertoire diversity after transplant. Only a small fraction of recipient repertoires overlapped donor repertoires, with over 97% appearing de novo at the given depth. The sample size was limited, and CD4 and CD8 repertoire contributions could not be separated because cells were not sorted.

Of note for this clone: The antigen it recognizes is unknown. The input lacks base qualities; no much larger clone sits a single base away.

The immunoSEQ assay, a bias-controlled multiplex PCR using V- and J-specific primers, was used to amplify TCR beta CDR3 regions from genomic DNA. A second PCR step added a proprietary barcode and Illumina adapter sequences to the CDR3 amplicons. CDR3 libraries were sequenced on an Illumina MiSeq instrument. In the source study's methods: immunoSEQ Analyzer 3.0 was used for export and quality control, with R Bioconductor and Immunarch used for downstream analyses. Repertoire metrics were calculated using only productive rearrangements within the normalized downsampled data set. In the normalized cohort, clonotypes with more than 5 templates were defined as pathologically expanded. The Inverse Simpson Index was used to measure repertoire diversity. The non-normalized data set was used for CMV-specificity analyses so that all clonotypes could be captured. TCRdb obtained this table from immuneACCESS and retained in-frame rearrangements with V and J assigned. These tables miss some clones; where compared with another copy, unresolved V genes account for less than half of the shortfall, and the remainder is unexplained. V and J calls and clone size are those listed in that table; D and trimming were worked out from the DNA. The sample contains 15,000 or so clones, 70% to 75% of them found a single time. The top ten constitute almost 9.5% of the sample.

The CDR1 and CDR2 encoded by the germline V gene (reference sequence) are MNHNY and SVGAGI. V sheds 5 bases and J sheds 4 bases, leaving 11 bases between their ends. Including the terminal cysteine and phenylalanine, the CDR3 comprises 14 residues. CDR3 DNA only is kept here, 42 bases in frame from base 1. For TCR beta sequencing, blood samples came from the related transplant donors. Nuclei Lysis Solution was used to extract genomic DNA from fresh or cryopreserved unfractionated peripheral blood mononuclear cells. This receptor was taken from a woman between 55 and 75 years old in good health. Some clones in this sample may be carry-over from other donors' samples. The chain is made from TRBV6-6 and TRBJ1-4, with a weak D call of TRBD1 (6 bases match). The material sequenced was peripheral blood mononuclear cells. The CDR3 reads as follows: CASSKQGNNEKLFF. The DNA sequence is given as TGTGCCAGCAGTAAACAGGGCAATAATGAAAAACTGTTTTTT.